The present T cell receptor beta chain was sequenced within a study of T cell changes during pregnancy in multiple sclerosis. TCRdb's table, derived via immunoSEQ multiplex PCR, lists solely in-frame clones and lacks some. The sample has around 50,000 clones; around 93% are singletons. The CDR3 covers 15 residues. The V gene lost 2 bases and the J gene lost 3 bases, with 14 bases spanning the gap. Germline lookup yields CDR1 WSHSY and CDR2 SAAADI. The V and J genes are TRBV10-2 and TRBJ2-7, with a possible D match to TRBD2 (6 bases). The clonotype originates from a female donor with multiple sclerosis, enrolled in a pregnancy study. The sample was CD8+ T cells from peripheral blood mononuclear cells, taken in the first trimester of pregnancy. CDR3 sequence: CASSEGAGHVYEQYF. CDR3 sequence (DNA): TGCGCCAGCAGTGAGGGGGCGGGGCACGTCTACGAGCAGTACTTC.